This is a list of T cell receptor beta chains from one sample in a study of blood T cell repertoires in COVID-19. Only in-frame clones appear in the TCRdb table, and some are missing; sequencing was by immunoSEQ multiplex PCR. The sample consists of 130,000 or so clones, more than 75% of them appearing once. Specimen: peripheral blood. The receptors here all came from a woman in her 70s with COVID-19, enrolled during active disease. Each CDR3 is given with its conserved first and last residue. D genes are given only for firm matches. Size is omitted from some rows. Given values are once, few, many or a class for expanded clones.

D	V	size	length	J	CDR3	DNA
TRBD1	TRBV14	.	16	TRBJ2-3	CASSQGTGISTDTQYF	TGTGCCAGCAGCCAAGGGACAGGGATAAGCACAGATACGCAGTATTTT
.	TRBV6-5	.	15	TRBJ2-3	CASSSQGGLTDTQYF	TGTGCCAGCAGTTCCCAGGGAGGTTTGACAGATACGCAGTATTTT
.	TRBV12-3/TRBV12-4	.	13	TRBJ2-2	CASSPREGGELFF	TGTGCCAGCAGTCCCCGTGAGGGCGGGGAGCTGTTTTTT
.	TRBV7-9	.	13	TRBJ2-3	CASMGGETDTQYF	TGTGCCAGCATGGGCGGGGAGACAGATACGCAGTATTTT
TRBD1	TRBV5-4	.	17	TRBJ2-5	CASSSWAGGPEGETQYF	TGTGCCAGCAGCTCATGGGCAGGGGGTCCCGAAGGGGAGACCCAGTACTTC
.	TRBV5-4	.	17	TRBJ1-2	CASSLGGARGAGYGYTF	TGTGCCAGCAGCTTGGGTGGGGCCAGGGGCGCCGGGTATGGCTACACCTTC
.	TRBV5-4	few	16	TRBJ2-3	CASSPGRLGDTDTQYF	TGTGCCAGCAGCCCTGGGCGACTAGGGGACACAGATACGCAGTATTTT
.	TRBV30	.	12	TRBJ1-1	CAWSPDTSEAFF	TGTGCCTGGAGCCCGGACACTTCTGAAGCTTTCTTT
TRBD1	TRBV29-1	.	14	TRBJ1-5	CSVGGQGGNQPQHF	TGCAGCGTTGGGGGACAGGGAGGGAATCAGCCCCAGCATTTT
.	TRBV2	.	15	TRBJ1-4	CASSRGANTNEKLFF	TGTGCCAGCAGTCGGGGGGCGAATACTAATGAAAAACTGTTTTTT
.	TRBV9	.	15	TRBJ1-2	CASSASSGVGHGYTF	TGTGCCAGCAGCGCCTCCTCGGGGGTGGGCCATGGCTACACCTTC
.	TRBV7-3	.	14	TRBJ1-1	CASSFTKDSTEAFF	TGTGCCAGCAGCTTTACCAAGGACAGCACTGAAGCTTTCTTT
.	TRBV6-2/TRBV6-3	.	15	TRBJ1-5	CASSYPPQGRQPQHF	TGTGCCAGCAGTTACCCCCCTCAGGGGCGTCAGCCCCAGCATTTT
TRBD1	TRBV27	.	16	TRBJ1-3	CASSLTGQGGGNTIYF	TGTGCCAGCAGTTTAACGGGACAGGGGGGTGGAAACACCATATATTTT
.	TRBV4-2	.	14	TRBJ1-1	CASSPSEVSPEAFF	TGTGCCAGCAGCCCCTCCGAGGTGAGCCCTGAAGCTTTCTTT
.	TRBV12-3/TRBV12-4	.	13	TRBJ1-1	CACGTDLNTEAFF	TGTGCCTGCGGGACGGACCTGAACACTGAAGCTTTCTTT
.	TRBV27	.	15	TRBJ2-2	CASRRQVGNTGELFF	TGTGCCAGCAGGAGACAGGTCGGGAACACCGGGGAGCTGTTTTTT
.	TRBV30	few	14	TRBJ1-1	CAWSGLWSNPEAFF	TGTGCCTGGAGTGGGCTCTGGAGTAACCCTGAAGCTTTCTTT
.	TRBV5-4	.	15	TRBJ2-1	CASSFSTGSYNEQFF	TGTGCCAGCAGCTTCTCGACAGGCTCCTACAATGAGCAGTTCTTC
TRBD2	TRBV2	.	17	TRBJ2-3	CASGMSGTRKSTDTQYF	TGTGCCAGCGGGATGTCCGGGACTAGAAAGTCCACAGATACGCAGTATTTT